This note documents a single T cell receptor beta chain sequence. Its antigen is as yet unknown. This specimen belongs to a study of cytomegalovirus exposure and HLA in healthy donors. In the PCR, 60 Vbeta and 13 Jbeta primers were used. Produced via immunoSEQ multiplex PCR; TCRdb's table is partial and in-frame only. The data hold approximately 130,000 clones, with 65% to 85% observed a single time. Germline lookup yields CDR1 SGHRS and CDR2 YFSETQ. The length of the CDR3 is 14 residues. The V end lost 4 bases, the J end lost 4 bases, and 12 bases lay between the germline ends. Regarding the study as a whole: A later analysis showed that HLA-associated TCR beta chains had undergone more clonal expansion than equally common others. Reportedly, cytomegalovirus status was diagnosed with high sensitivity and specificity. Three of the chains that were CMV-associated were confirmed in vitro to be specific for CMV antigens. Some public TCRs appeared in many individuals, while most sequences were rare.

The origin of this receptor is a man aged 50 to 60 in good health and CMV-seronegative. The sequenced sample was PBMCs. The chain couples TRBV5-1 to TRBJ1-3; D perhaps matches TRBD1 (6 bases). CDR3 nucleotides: TGCGCCAGCAGCATCAGGGGCGCGGGAAACACCATATATTTT. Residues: CASSIRGAGNTIYF.